These T cell receptor beta chains were read from a single sample in a study of T cell repertoires in urothelial bladder cancer. The data were produced by immunoSEQ multiplex PCR, yet TCRdb's version contains in-frame clones alone and is incomplete. The sample consists of several thousand clones, 58% of them appearing once. The sequenced material came from tumor-infiltrating cells from bladder cancer. The receptors originated from a human donor with urothelial carcinoma. The CDR3 runs from the conserved cysteine through the conserved F or W. The D gene is left open where the match is weak. Clone size is shown for a subset of rows, as once, few, many or a class of expanded clone.

>TRBV7-2|TRBJ2-6|few|.|18
CASSPVGGGESGANVLTF
TGTGCCAGCAGCCCGGTGGGAGGGGGCGAATCTGGGGCCAACGTCCTGACTTTC
>TRBV6-6|TRBJ2-6|few|.|13
CASSSSGANVLTF
TGTGCCAGCAGTTCATCTGGGGCCAACGTCCTGACTTTC
>TRBV2|TRBJ2-7|medium-sized|TRBD2|18
CASSVWLAGADTFSEQYF
TGTGCCAGCAGTGTTTGGCTAGCGGGGGCCGATACCTTTTCCGAGCAGTACTTC
>TRBV7-9|TRBJ2-7|.|.|14
CASSPPGILYEQYF
TGTGCCAGCAGCCCCCCGGGAATCCTCTACGAGCAGTACTTC
>TRBV7-7|TRBJ2-7|few|.|15
CASSLNGGQRYEQYF
TGTGCCAGCAGCCTAAACGGCGGGCAGAGGTACGAGCAGTACTTC
>TRBV6-5|TRBJ2-7|.|.|12
CASSPSIDEQYF
TGTGCCAGCAGTCCTTCCATAGACGAGCAGTACTTC
>TRBV6-5|TRBJ1-2|.|TRBD1|14
CASRPTGGNYGYTF
TGTGCCAGCAGGCCGACAGGGGGAAACTATGGCTACACCTTC
>TRBV6-5|TRBJ2-3|.|.|12
CASSESTDTQYF
TGTGCCAGCAGTGAGAGCACAGATACGCAGTATTTT
>TRBV7-2|TRBJ2-1|once|.|12
CASSLVGNEQFF
TGTGCCAGCAGCTTAGTAGGCAATGAGCAGTTCTTC
>TRBV7-8|TRBJ1-5|.|.|16
CASSLEGGYSNQPQHF
TGTGCCAGCAGCTTAGAGGGGGGATATAGCAATCAGCCCCAGCATTTT
>TRBV19|TRBJ1-5|.|TRBD1|15
CARNRQDRVDQPQHF
TGTGCCAGAAACCGGCAGGACAGGGTGGATCAGCCCCAGCATTTT
>TRBV2|TRBJ2-7|.|TRBD2|14
CASRVAGGSYEQYF
TGTGCCAGCAGGGTAGCGGGGGGCTCCTACGAGCAGTACTTC
>TRBV10-3|TRBJ1-1|medium-sized|.|14
CAISKTQVNTEAFF
TGTGCCATCAGTAAAACACAGGTGAACACTGAAGCTTTCTTT
>TRBV5-5|TRBJ1-4|few|.|18
CASSLTGHHSPTNEKLFF
TGTGCCAGCAGCTTGACAGGACACCACTCCCCAACTAATGAAAAACTGTTTTTT
>TRBV9|TRBJ2-3|few|TRBD2|15
CASSPGGARADTQYF
TGTGCCAGCAGCCCGGGGGGGGCCCGCGCAGATACGCAGTATTTT
>TRBV6-5|TRBJ2-7|medium-sized|.|14
CASSYGGNGYEQYF
TGTGCCAGCAGCTACGGGGGAAACGGCTACGAGCAGTACTTC
>TRBV5-6|TRBJ1-5|.|.|15
CASSLTPTVNQPQHF
TGTGCCAGCAGCTTAACCCCGACAGTCAATCAGCCCCAGCATTTT
>TRBV5-1|TRBJ1-1|few|TRBD1|14
CASSPRTGDAEAFF
TGCGCCAGCAGCCCGCGGACAGGGGATGCTGAAGCTTTCTTT
>TRBV2|TRBJ2-1|medium-sized|.|12
CARRGAYNEQFF
TGTGCCAGGAGAGGGGCTTACAATGAGCAGTTCTTC
>TRBV19|TRBJ1-5|.|.|13
CASRAQGGEPQHF
TGTGCCAGTAGAGCTCAGGGAGGTGAGCCCCAGCATTTT
>TRBV4-1|TRBJ2-7|.|TRBD1|16
CASSPQGQGWSYEQYF
TGCGCCAGCAGCCCCCAAGGACAGGGTTGGTCCTACGAGCAGTACTTC
>TRBV30|TRBJ2-7|.|.|16
CAWSPPGRSSSYEQYF
TGTGCCTGGAGTCCCCCGGGCAGGTCGAGCTCCTACGAGCAGTACTTC
>TRBV5-1|TRBJ2-7|.|.|15
CASSLAGYMAYEQYF
TGCGCCAGCAGCTTGGCCGGCTATATGGCCTACGAGCAGTACTTC
>TRBV6-5|TRBJ2-1|few|.|12
CASRVGLNEQFF
TGTGCCAGCAGGGTCGGGCTCAATGAGCAGTTCTTC
>TRBV5-6|TRBJ2-7|.|.|15
CASSLVGRKGGEQYF
TGTGCCAGCAGCTTGGTCGGACGCAAAGGGGGAGAGCAGTACTTC
>TRBV9|TRBJ2-2|few|.|16
CASSVGIVTSTGELFF
TGTGCCAGCAGCGTAGGTATTGTGACTTCCACCGGGGAGCTGTTTTTT
>TRBV27|TRBJ2-2|once|.|12
CASRQGGGELFF
TGTGCCAGCAGACAGGGAGGCGGGGAGCTGTTTTTT
>TRBV9|TRBJ2-2|few|.|16
CASSYRTVAGTGELFF
TGTGCCAGCAGCTACCGGACCGTGGCGGGTACCGGGGAGCTGTTTTTT
>TRBV18|TRBJ2-7|.|TRBD1|15
CASSRATGGSNEQYF
TGTGCCAGCTCACGGGCGACAGGGGGGTCTAACGAGCAGTACTTC
>TRBV5-6|TRBJ1-1|.|.|14
CASSLLEENTEAFF
TGTGCCAGCAGCTTGTTAGAGGAGAACACTGAAGCTTTCTTT
>TRBV19|TRBJ1-1|few|TRBD1|14
CASSMDRENTEAFF
TGTGCCAGTAGTATGGACAGGGAGAACACTGAAGCTTTCTTT
>TRBV20-1|TRBJ2-7|few|.|11
CSAGRAYEQYF
TGCAGTGCTGGGCGGGCTTACGAGCAGTACTTC
>TRBV10-2|TRBJ2-1|.|.|15
CASSESTLWGAEQFF
TGCGCCAGCAGTGAGTCGACTCTGTGGGGGGCCGAGCAGTTCTTC
>TRBV5-6|TRBJ1-2|.|TRBD1|12
CASSDRAYGYTF
TGTGCCAGCAGCGACAGGGCCTATGGCTACACCTTC
>TRBV2|TRBJ2-3|medium-sized|.|14
CASSSSTSTDTQYF
TGTGCCAGCAGTAGTAGTACTAGCACAGATACGCAGTATTTT
>TRBV5-1|TRBJ1-1|medium-sized|TRBD1|16
CASSAGQLLFNTEAFF
TGCGCCAGCAGCGCGGGACAGCTACTATTTAACACTGAAGCTTTCTTT
>TRBV14|TRBJ2-7|.|.|15
CASSQYRTVPYEQYF
TGTGCCAGCAGCCAATATAGGACTGTTCCCTACGAGCAGTACTTC
>TRBV29-1|TRBJ2-7|once|.|14
CSVSTGTVSYEQYF
TGCAGCGTTTCCACCGGGACGGTGAGCTACGAGCAGTACTTC
>TRBV5-4|TRBJ1-1|.|.|15
CASSLDFRGITEAFF
TGTGCCAGCAGCTTGGATTTTCGGGGGATCACTGAAGCTTTCTTT
>TRBV4-2|TRBJ2-2|.|TRBD2|16
CASSPLAGGDTGELFF
TGTGCCAGCAGCCCCCTAGCGGGGGGGGACACCGGGGAGCTGTTTTTT
>TRBV10-3|TRBJ2-3|.|TRBD2|15
CAISEPAGSTDTQYF
TGTGCCATCAGTGAGCCAGCGGGGAGCACAGATACGCAGTATTTT
>TRBV30|TRBJ2-4|.|.|12
CAWSRRDTVQYF
TGTGCCTGGAGTCGGAGGGACACTGTTCAGTACTTC
>TRBV12-5|TRBJ2-1|few|.|13
CASGWDSLNEQFF
TGTGCTAGTGGGTGGGATTCGCTGAATGAGCAGTTCTTC
>TRBV11-2|TRBJ1-3|few|.|16
CASSLSPTGTGNTIYF
TGTGCCAGCAGCTTATCCCCTACAGGGACCGGAAACACCATATATTTT
>TRBV5-1|TRBJ1-4|.|TRBD1|17
CASSLGTGRDFNEKLFF
TGCGCCAGCAGCTTGGGGACAGGGCGGGACTTTAATGAAAAACTGTTTTTT
>TRBV6-6|TRBJ1-4|.|.|13
CATVEGPNEKLFF
TGTGCCACCGTAGAGGGCCCTAATGAAAAACTGTTTTTT
>TRBV14|TRBJ1-6|.|.|15
CASSPTGLLFSPLHF
TGTGCCAGCAGCCCTACGGGTTTATTGTTCTCACCCCTCCACTTT
>TRBV9|TRBJ2-2|.|TRBD2|15
CASSGSGGYTGELFF
TGTGCCAGCAGCGGTAGCGGGGGGTACACCGGGGAGCTGTTTTTT
>TRBV29-1|TRBJ2-2|.|TRBD2|14
CSVASGLYTGELFF
TGCAGCGTAGCTAGCGGGCTCTACACCGGGGAGCTGTTTTTT
>TRBV28|TRBJ1-1|.|TRBD1|14
CASRPGQMNTEAFF
TGTGCCAGCAGACCGGGACAGATGAACACTGAAGCTTTCTTT
>TRBV10-3|TRBJ1-2|.|.|16
CAISERVTVANYGYTF
TGTGCCATCAGTGAGCGAGTGACAGTGGCTAACTATGGCTACACCTTC
>TRBV6-5|TRBJ2-7|.|.|13
CASSPGQFYEQYF
TGTGCCAGCAGTCCCGGACAGTTTTACGAGCAGTACTTC
>TRBV10-1|TRBJ1-1|medium-sized|.|13
CASSESGTTEAFF
TGCGCCAGCAGTGAGTCAGGGACGACTGAAGCTTTCTTT
>TRBV18|TRBJ1-1|few|TRBD1|16
CASSETGARVLTEAFF
TGTGCCAGCTCAGAGACAGGGGCGCGGGTCCTTACTGAAGCTTTCTTT